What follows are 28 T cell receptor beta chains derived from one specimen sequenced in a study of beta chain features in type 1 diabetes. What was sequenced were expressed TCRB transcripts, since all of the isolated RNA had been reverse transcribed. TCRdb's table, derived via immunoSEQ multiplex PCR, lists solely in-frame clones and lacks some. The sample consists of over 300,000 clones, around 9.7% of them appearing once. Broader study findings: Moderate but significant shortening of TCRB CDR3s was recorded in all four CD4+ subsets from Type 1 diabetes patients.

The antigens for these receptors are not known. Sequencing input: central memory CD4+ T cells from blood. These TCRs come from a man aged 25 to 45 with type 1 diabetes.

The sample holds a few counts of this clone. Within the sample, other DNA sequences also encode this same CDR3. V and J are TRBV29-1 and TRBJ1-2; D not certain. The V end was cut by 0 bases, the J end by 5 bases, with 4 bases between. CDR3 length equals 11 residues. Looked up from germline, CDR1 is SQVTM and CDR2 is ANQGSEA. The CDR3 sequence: CSVEEGYGYTF. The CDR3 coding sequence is TGCAGCGTTGAAGAGGGGTATGGCTACACCTTC. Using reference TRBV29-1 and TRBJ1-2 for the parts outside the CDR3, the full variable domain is SAVISQKPSRDICQRGTSLTIQCQVDSQVTMMFWYRQQPGQSLTLIATANQGSEATYESGFVIDKFPISRPNLTFSTLTVSNMSPEDSSIYLCSVEEGYGYTFGSGTRLTVV.

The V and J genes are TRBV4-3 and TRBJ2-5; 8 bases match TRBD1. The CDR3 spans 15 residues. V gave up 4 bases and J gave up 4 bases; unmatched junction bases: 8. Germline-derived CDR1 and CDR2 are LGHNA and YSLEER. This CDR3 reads CASSLGQGIGETQYF. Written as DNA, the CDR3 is TGCGCCAGCAGCCTAGGACAGGGAATAGGAGAGACCCAGTACTTC.

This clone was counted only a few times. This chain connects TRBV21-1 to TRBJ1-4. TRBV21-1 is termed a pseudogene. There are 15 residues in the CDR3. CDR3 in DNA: TGTGCCAGCAGCCCGACACTAGCAACTAATGAAAAACTGTTTTTT. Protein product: CASSPTLATNEKLFF.

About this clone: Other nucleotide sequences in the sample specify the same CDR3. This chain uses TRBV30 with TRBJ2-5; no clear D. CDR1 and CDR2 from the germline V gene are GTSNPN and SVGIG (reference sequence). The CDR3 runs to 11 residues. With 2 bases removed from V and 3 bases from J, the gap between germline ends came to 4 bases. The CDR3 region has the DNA TGTGCCTGGAGTCCGAAAGAGACCCAGTACTTC. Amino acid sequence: CAWSPKETQYF. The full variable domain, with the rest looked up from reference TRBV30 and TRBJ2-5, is SQTIHQWPATLVQPVGSPLSLECTVEGTSNPNLYWYRQAAGRGLQLLFYSVGIGQISSEVPQNLSASRPQDRQFILSSKKLLLSDSGFYLCAWSPKETQYFGPGTRLLVL.

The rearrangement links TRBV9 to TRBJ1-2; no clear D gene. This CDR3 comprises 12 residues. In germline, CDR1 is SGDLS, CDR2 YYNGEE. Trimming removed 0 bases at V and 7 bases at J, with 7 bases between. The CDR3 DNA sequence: TGTGCCAGCAGCGTAGCAGGATTTGGCTACACCTTC. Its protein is CASSVAGFGYTF.

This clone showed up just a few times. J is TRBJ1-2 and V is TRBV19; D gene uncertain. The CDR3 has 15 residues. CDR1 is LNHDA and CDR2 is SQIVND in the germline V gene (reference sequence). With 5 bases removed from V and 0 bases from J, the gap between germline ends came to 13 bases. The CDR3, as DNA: TGTGCCAGTAGTTGGGCAGCGCAGGCTAACTATGGCTACACCTTC. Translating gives CASSWAAQANYGYTF.

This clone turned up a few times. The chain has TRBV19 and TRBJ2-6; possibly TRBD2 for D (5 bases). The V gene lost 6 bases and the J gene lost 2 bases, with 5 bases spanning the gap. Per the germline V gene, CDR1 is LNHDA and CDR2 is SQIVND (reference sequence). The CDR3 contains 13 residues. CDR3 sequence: CASSGAGANVLTF. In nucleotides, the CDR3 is TGTGCCAGTAGCGGGGCTGGGGCCAACGTCCTGACTTTC.

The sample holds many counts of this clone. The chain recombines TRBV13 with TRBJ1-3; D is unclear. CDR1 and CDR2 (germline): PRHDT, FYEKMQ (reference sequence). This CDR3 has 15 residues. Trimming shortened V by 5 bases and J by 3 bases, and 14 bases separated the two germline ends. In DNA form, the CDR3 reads TGTGCCAGCAGCACCGGACGGAATGATGGAAACACCATATATTTT. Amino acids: CASSTGRNDGNTIYF.

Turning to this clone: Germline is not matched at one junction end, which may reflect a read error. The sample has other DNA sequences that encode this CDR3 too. CDR3 nucleotides: TGTGCTAGCGGTTTGTCGGTCCAGAACACTGAAGCTTTCTTT. Amino acids: CASGLSVQNTEAFF. The chain recombines TRBV12-5 with TRBJ1-1; D is ambiguous. This CDR3 is 14 amino acids long. Germline-derived CDR1 and CDR2 are LGHNT and FRNRAP.

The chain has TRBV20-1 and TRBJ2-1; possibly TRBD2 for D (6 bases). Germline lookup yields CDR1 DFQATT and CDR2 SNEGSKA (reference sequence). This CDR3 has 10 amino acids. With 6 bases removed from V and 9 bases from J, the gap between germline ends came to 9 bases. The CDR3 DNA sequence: TGCAGTGCCGAGACTAGTGAGCAGTTCTTC. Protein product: CSAETSEQFF.

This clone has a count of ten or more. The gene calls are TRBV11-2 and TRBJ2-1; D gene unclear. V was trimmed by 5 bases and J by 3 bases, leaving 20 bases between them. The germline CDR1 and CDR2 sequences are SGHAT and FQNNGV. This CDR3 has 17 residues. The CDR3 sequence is CASSPDRGKQNYNEQFF. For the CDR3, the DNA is TGTGCCAGCAGCCCGGATAGAGGAAAACAAAACTACAATGAGCAGTTCTTC.

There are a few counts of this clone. The CDR3 reads CASSLGYVGQGQPQHF. Written as DNA, the CDR3 is TGTGCCAGCAGCTTGGGGTATGTAGGGCAGGGCCAGCCCCAGCATTTT. The chain links TRBV7-9 to TRBJ1-5; D is perhaps TRBD1 (5 bases). The V end lost 3 bases, the J end lost 7 bases, and 19 bases lay between the germline ends. CDR3 size: 16 residues. CDR1 SEHNR and CDR2 FQNEAQ come from the germline V gene (reference sequence). Using reference TRBV7-9 and TRBJ1-5 for the parts outside the CDR3, the full variable domain is DTGVSQNPRHKITKRGQNVTFRCDPISEHNRLYWYRQTLGQGPEFLTYFQNEAQLEKSRLLSDRFSAERPKGSFSTLEIQRTEQGDSAMYLCASSLGYVGQGQPQHFGDGTRLSIL.

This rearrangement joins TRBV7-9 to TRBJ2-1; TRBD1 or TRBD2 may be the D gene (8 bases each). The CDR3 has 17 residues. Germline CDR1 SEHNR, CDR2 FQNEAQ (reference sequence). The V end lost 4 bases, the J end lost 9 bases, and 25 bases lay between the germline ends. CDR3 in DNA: TGTGCCAGCAGCTCCAGGGGGCGGGAGGATTCGGGCACTGAGCAGTTCTTC. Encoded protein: CASSSRGREDSGTEQFF. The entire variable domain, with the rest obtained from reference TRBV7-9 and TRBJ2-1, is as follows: DTGVSQNPRHKITKRGQNVTFRCDPISEHNRLYWYRQTLGQGPEFLTYFQNEAQLEKSRLLSDRFSAERPKGSFSTLEIQRTEQGDSAMYLCASSSRGREDSGTEQFFGPGTRLTVL.

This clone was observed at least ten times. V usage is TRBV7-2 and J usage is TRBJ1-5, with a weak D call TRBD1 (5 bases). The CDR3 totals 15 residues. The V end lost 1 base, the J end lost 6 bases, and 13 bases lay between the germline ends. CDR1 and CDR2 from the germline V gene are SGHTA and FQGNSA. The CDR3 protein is CASSLGGGGPQPQHF. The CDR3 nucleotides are TGTGCCAGCAGCTTAGGTGGGGGAGGCCCTCAGCCCCAGCATTTT. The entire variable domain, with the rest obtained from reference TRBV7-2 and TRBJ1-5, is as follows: GAGVSQSPSNKVTEKGKDVELRCDPISGHTALYWYRQSLGQGLEFLIYFQGNSAPDKSGLPSDRFSAERTGGSVSTLTIQRTQQEDSAVYLCASSLGGGGPQPQHFGDGTRLSIL.

CDR3 sequence reads: CASRLLVPNSPLHF. The CDR3 DNA is TGTGCCAGCAGGCTTTTAGTACCTAATTCACCCCTCCACTTT. J is TRBJ1-6 and V is TRBV6-5; no clear D. V lost 6 bases and J 6 bases, leaving 12 bases between the germline ends. CDR3 length equals 14 residues. From germline, CDR1 is MNHEY and CDR2 SVGAGI.

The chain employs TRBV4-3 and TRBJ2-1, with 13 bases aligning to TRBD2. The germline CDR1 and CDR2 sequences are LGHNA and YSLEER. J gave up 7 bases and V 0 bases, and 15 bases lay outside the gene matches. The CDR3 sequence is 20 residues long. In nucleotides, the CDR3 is TGCGCCAGCAGCCAAGATAGGGGCAGGGCGGGACTAGCGGGGTTTAATGAGCAGTTCTTC. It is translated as CASSQDRGRAGLAGFNEQFF.

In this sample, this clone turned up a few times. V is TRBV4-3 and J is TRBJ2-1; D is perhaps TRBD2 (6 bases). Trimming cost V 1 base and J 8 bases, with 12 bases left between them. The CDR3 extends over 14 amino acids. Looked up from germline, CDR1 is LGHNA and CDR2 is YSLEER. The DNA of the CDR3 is TGCGCCAGCAGCCAAGGACTTTCTAGCGATGAGCAGTTCTTC. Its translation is CASSQGLSSDEQFF.

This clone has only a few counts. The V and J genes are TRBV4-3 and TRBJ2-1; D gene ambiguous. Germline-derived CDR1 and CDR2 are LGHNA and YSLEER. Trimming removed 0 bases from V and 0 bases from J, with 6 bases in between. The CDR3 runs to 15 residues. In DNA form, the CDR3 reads TGCGCCAGCAGCCAAGAGAAAAGCTCCTACAATGAGCAGTTCTTC. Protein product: CASSQEKSSYNEQFF.

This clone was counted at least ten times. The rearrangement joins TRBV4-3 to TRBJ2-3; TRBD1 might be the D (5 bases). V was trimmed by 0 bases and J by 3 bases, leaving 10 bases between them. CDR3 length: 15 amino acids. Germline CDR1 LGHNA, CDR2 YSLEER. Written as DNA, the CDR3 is TGCGCCAGCAGCCAAGATAGCCAGGGAACAGATACGCAGTATTTT. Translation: CASSQDSQGTDTQYF.

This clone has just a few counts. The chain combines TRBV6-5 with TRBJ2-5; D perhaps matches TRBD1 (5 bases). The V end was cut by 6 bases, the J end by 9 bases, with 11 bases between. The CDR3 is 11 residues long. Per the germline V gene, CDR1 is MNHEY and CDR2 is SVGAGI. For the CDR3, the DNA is TGTGCCAGCAGGGGGCTCGCCGCCCAGTACTTC. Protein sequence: CASRGLAAQYF.

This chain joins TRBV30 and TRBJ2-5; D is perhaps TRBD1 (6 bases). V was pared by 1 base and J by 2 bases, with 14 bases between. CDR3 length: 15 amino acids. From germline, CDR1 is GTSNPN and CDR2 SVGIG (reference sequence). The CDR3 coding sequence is TGTGCCTGGAGTGCCACCTCCACAGGGCAAGAGACCCAGTACTTC. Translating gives CAWSATSTGQETQYF.

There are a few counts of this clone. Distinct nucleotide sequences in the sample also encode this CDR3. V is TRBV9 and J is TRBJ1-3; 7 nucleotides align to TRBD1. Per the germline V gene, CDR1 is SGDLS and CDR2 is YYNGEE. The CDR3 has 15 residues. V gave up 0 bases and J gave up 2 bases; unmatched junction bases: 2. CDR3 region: CASSVGTGAGNTIYF. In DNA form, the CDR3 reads TGTGCCAGCAGCGTAGGGACAGGCGCTGGAAACACCATATATTTT.

CDR3 residues: CASSLEMMGSSEAFF. The CDR3 coding sequence is TGTGCCAGCAGCTTAGAAATGATGGGGTCATCTGAAGCTTTCTTT. The V call is TRBV7-2, the J call TRBJ1-1; unclear D gene. CDR3 size: 15 residues. Between the trimmed V and J ends, which lost 1 base and 6 bases, there was a span of 15 bases. Germline assignment: CDR1 SGHTA and CDR2 FQGNSA.

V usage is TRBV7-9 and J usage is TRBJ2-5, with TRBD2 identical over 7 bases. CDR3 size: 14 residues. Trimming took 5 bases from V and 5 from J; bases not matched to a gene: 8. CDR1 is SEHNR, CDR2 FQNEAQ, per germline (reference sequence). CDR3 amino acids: CASSPGDYRETQYF. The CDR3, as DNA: TGTGCCAGCAGCCCGGGGGACTATCGGGAGACCCAGTACTTC.

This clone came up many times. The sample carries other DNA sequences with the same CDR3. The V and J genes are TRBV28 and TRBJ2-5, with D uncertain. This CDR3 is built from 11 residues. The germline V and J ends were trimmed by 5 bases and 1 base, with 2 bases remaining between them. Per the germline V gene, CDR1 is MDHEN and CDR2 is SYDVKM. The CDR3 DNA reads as TGTGCCAGCAGTCTCCAAGAGACCCAGTACTTC. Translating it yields CASSLQETQYF.

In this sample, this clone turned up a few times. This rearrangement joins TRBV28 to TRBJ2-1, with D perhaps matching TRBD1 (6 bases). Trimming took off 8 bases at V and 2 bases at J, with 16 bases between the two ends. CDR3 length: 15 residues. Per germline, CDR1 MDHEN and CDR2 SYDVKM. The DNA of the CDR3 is TGTGCCAGCGCTGGGGGCAGGTCAACCTACAATGAGCAGTTCTTC. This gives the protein CASAGGRSTYNEQFF.

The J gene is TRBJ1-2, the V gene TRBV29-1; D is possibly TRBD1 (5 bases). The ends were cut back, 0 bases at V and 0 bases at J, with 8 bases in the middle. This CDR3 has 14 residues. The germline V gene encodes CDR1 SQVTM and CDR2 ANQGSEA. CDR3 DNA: TGCAGCGTTGAAGATCTGGGACCTAACTATGGCTACACCTTC. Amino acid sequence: CSVEDLGPNYGYTF.

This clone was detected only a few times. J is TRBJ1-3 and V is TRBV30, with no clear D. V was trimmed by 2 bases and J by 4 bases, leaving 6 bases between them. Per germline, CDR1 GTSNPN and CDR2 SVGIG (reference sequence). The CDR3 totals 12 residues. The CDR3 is CAWSSRGNTIYF. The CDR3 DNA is TGTGCCTGGAGTTCCCGGGGAAACACCATATATTTT.